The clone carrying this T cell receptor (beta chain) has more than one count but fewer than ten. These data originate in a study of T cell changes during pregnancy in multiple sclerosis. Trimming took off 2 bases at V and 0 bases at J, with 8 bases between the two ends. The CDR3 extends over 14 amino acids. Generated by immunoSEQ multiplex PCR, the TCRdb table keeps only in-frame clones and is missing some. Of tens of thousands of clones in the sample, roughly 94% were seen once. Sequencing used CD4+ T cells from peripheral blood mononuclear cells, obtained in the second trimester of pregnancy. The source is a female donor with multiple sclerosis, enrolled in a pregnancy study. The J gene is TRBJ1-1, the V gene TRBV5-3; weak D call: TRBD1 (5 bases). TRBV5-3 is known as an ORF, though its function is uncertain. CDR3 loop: CARSFDRMNTEAFF. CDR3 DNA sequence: TGTGCCAGAAGCTTCGACAGAATGAACACTGAAGCTTTCTTT.